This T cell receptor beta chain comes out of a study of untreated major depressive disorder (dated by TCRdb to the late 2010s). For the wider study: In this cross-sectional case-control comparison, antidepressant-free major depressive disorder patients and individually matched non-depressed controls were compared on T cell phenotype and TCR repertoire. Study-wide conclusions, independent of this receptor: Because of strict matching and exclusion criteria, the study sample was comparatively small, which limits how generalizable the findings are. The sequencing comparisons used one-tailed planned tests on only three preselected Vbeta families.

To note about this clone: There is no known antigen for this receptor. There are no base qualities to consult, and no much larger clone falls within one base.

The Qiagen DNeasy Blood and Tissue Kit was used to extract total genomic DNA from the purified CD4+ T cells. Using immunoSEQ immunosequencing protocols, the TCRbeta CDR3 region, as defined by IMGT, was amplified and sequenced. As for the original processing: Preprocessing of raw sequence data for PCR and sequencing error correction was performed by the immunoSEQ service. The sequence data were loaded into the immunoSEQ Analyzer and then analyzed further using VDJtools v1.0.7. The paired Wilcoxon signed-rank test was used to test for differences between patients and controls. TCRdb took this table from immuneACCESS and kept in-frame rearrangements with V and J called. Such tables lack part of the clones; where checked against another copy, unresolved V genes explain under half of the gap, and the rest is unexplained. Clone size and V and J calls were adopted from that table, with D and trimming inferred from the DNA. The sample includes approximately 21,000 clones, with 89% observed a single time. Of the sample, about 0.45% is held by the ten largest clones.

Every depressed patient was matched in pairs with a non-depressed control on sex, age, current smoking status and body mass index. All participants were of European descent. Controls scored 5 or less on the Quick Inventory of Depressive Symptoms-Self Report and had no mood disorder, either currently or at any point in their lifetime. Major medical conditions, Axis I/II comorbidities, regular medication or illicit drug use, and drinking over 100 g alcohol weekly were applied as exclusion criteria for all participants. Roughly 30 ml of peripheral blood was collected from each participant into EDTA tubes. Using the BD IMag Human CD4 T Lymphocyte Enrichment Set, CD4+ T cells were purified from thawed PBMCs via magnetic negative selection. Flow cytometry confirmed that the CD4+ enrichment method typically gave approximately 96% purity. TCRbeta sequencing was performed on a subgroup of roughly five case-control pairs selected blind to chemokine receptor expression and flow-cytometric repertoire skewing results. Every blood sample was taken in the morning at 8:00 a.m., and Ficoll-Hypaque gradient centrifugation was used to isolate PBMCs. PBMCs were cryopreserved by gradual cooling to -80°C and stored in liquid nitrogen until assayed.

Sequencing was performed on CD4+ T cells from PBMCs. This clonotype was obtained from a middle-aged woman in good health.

CDR3 protein: CASSESGHKTGEQYV. The nucleotide sequence is TGTGCCAGCAGTGAGAGTGGACACAAAACGGGGGAGCAGTACGTC. This sequence uses TRBV6-1 and TRBJ2-7; the D call is possibly TRBD1 or TRBD2, each sharing 5 bases. The trim is 3 bases for V and 7 bases for J, with a gap of 19 bases between the germline ends. CDR1 and CDR2 are drawn from the germline V gene: MNHNS, SASEGT. There are 15 amino acids in the CDR3, from cysteine to valine inclusive. Only CDR3 DNA is held: 45 bases, read in frame from base 1.